This T cell receptor beta chain is drawn from a study of regulatory T cells in long-lasting Graves disease (dated by TCRdb to the early 2020s). Regarding the study in general: To count as having persistent Graves' disease, a patient had to have received antithyroid drug treatment for over 5 years with TSH receptor autoantibodies remaining persistently positive. TCR sequencing covered some 13 persistent and 20 newly diagnosed Graves' disease patients, around 33 samples in total. The study took place in China and was registered as a clinical trial. In the clinical cohort, patients with persistent Graves' disease had used antithyroid drugs for an average of about 9.4 years. Persistent Graves' disease patients were compared with newly diagnosed Graves' disease patients by peripheral blood TCR sequencing and RNA sequencing.

Libraries came from multiplex PCR. Instrument on record: Illumina HiSeq 4000. CDR3 regions were amplified by Arm-PCR with iRepertoire HTBI primers to construct TCR beta libraries. PCR products were gel purified before sequencing. In the source study's methods: A total of 60 to 80 TRBV and about 13 TRBJ segments were identified across samples and were used for gene usage analysis of CDR3 amino acid clonotypes. COPE and FqMerger were used to merge the filtered high-quality paired reads into contigs. BLAST was used to align contigs to the IMGT TRBV, TRBD and TRBJ reference genes, and CDR3 was defined following IMGT. Any clonotype with a frequency above 0.1% was classified as a highly expanded clone. Shannon entropy was used to measure repertoire diversity, and the Gini coefficient was used to measure V-J evenness. A clonotype was considered public if more than one individual shared it. Through fastp at Q25 and MiXCR, TCRdb rebuilt clones from the public reads, retaining in-frame beta chains. When rows share a CDR3 protein, they turn into one entry using the most common DNA and genes. Clone size and V and J calls follow TCRdb, not the original study. A total of 400,000 to 500,000 distinct CDR3 sequences appear in this sample, approximately 22% of them only once. The ten largest clones represent 13% to 15% of the sample.

Study-wide conclusions, independent of this receptor: Compared with newly diagnosed patients, persistent Graves' disease patients had lower TCR Shannon entropy and fewer highly expanded clones, which suggests clonal expansion. Peripheral blood alone was examined, since thyroid tissue, which constituted the primary lesion, could not be accessed. The authors noted that the small sample size was a limitation that may lower accuracy. More public clonotypes were shared among persistent patients (2,741) than among newly diagnosed patients (over 900). Sequencing and analysis were restricted to the TCR beta chain. Preferential use of TRBV28, TRBJ1-2 and TRBJ2-5 was observed in persistent disease, whereas TRBV20-1 and TRBJ2-1 were favored in newly diagnosed disease.

The germline V gene (reference sequence) gives CDR1 as SEHNR and CDR2 as FQNEAQ. The CDR3 sequence holds 15 residues, the cysteine and phenylalanine included. The read is trimmed to its CDR3 DNA, 45 bases read in frame from base 1. V drops 1 base and J drops 0 bases, leaving 8 bases in between. The sample's time point label, decoded: persistent/refractory GD, antithyroid drugs over 5 years with positive TRAb. For both TCR sequencing and RNA sequencing, RNA was extracted from PBMCs using TRIzol. The diagnosis of Graves' disease followed American Thyroid Association guidelines. Patients were recruited from an endocrinology department in Xi'an, China. Each patient gave 7 to 9.5 milliliters of peripheral blood, collected in an EDTA anticoagulant tube. Ficoll Paque Plus density gradient separation was used to isolate PBMCs, and no additional T cell sorting was done. An Agilent 2100 Bioanalyzer and agarose gel were used to assess RNA quality, and a NanoDrop 2000 was used to measure RNA concentration.

This clonotype turned up a few times. Its target antigen remains unknown. Base qualities were left out, and no much larger clone turns up one base away. The chain links TRBV7-9 with TRBJ2-3; TRBD2 could be the D gene, as 6 bases match. The sample was peripheral blood mononuclear cells (PBMCs), taken when the disease was refractory, from a patient treated with antithyroid drugs. The clonotype originates from a female donor with Graves disease. At the DNA level, the sequence is TGTGCCAGCAGCTTAGGACTAGTAAGCACAGATACGCAGTATTTT. Protein translation: CASSLGLVSTDTQYF.